What follows is one T cell receptor (beta chain) and its context. The antigen this receptor binds is unknown. The data were produced on an Illumina HiSeq 2000. The TCR beta cDNA libraries were made using 5'RACE template switching, a step that added both a universal primer site and unique molecular identifiers. Priming for cDNA synthesis came from the TCR beta constant segment, and two successive PCR amplification steps followed. Concerning the study's data processing: MIGEC handled demultiplexing of the reads and grouping by UMI, while MiTCR was used to assemble and quantify clonotypes. To remove erroneous sequences, TCR cDNA sequences were retained only when supported by two or more reads. The tcR package was used for downstream repertoire analysis, and clonotypes were matched across fractions by CDR3 nucleotide sequence plus V segment. VDJmatch was used to annotate antigen specificity against VDJdb, with one amino acid substitution allowed in CDR3. TCRdb reanalyzed the reads, keeping one entry per CDR3 protein sequence and omitting DNA. Here the V and J calls rest on TCRdb's processing, not on the authors' analysis. This sample's table carries about 370,000 distinct CDR3 sequences. The ten most abundant clones make up around 10% of the sample.

HCMV serostatus was determined by detecting HCMV-specific IgG in serum with a commercial ELISA kit. Peripheral blood mononuclear cells were isolated from blood by Ficoll density gradient centrifugation. Including the terminal cysteine and phenylalanine, the CDR3 comprises 15 residues. No nucleotide data were recorded. CDR1 is given as MNHEY and CDR2 as SVGAGI, both from the germline V gene. This record comes from a study of T cells expressing NK-cell markers (TCRdb year 2020). In terms of the full investigation: TCR beta-chain repertoires were profiled in sorted CD3+CD56+NKG2C+, CD3+CD56+NKG2C- and CD3+CD56-NKG2C+ T-cell subsets from about 8 donors. Among the eight sequenced donors, seven were HCMV-seropositive and one was HCMV-seronegative. The study sequenced eight donors, all healthy volunteers chosen at random: three men and five women. Libraries were sequenced as 2 x 150 bp reads on Illumina HiSeq 2000/2500, MiSeq or NextSeq.

General study outcomes and caveats: In six donors, the dominant CD3+CD56+NKG2C+ clonotypes were among the top 10 CD8+ clonotypes and accounted for about 1.0-8% of CD8+ T cells. It remained unclear whether the expanded NKG2C-expressing T cell clones were specific for HCMV antigens. Those dominant clonotypes were again the most abundant among CD3+CD56-NKG2C+ cells in several donors, at roughly 25-65%.

This clonotype was obtained from a woman between 45 and 65 years old in good health. Donor details come from another sample of the same person, matched by shared clones. Sequencing was carried out using blood T cells: a sorted CD56 or NKG2C T cell subset, CD4+ or CD8+ T cells, or bulk PBMC T cells (not recorded which). The rearrangement combines TRBV6-5 with TRBJ2-6. For the CDR3, the sequence is CASSYAATRANVLTF.